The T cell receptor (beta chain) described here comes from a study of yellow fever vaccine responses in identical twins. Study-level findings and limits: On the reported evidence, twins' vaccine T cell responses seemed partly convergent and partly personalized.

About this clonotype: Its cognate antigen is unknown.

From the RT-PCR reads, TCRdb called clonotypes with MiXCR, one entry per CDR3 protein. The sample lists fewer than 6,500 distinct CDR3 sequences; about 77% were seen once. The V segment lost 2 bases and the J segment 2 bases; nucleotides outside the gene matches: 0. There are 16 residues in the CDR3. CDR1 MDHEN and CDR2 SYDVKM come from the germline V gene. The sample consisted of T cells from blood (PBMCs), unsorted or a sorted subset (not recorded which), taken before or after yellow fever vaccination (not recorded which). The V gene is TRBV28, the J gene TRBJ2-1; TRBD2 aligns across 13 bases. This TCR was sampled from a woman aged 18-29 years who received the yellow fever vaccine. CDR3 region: CASSLGTSGAYNEQFF. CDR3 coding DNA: TGTGCCAGCAGTTTAGGGACTAGCGGGGCCTACAATGAGCAGTTCTTC.